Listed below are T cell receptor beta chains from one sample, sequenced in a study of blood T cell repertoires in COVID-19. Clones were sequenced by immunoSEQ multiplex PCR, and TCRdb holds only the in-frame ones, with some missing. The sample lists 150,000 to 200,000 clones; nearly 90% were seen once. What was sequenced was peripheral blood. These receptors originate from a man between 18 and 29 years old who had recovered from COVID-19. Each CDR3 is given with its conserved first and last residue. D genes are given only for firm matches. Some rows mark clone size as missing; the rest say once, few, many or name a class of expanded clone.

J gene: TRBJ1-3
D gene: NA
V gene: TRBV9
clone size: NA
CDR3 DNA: TGTGCCAGCAGCCGAGGGGCTCGGGAGGGAAACACCATATATTTT
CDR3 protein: CASSRGAREGNTIYF

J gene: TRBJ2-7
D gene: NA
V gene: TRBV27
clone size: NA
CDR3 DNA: TGTGCCAGCTCCGGCGGGTACGAGCAGTACTTC
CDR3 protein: CASSGGYEQYF

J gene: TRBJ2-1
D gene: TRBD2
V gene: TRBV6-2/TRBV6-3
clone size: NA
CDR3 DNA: TGTGCCAGCAGTTACCGGGCTAGCGGACCTTACAATGAGCAGTTCTTC
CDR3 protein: CASSYRASGPYNEQFF

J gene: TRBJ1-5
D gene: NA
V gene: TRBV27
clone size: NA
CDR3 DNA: TGTGCCAGCAGTTTATTCGGGGGGGGTCAGCCCCAGCATTTT
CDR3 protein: CASSLFGGGQPQHF

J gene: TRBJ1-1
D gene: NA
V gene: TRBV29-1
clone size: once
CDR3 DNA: TGCAGCGTTACCAAACTCGGGGGCACTGAAGCTTTCTTT
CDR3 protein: CSVTKLGGTEAFF

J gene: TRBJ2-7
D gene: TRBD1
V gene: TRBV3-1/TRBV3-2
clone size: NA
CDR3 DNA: TGTGCCAGCAGCCAGGGGACAGGGGCTTTCTACGAGCAGTACTTC
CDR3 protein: CASSQGTGAFYEQYF

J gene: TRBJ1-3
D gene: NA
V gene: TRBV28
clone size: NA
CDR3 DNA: TGTGCCAGCATCCCGGGACCGGGACAATCTGGAAACACCATATATTTT
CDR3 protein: CASIPGPGQSGNTIYF

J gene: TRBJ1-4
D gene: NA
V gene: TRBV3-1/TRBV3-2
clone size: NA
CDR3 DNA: TGTGCCAGCAGCCAAGATGAGGGAATTCTTTGGAAACTGTTTTTT
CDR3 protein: CASSQDEGILWKLFF

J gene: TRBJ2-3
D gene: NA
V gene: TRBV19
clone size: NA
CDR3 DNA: TGTGCCAGTAGTCCCACAGGGTTAGGGGCAGATACGCAGTATTTT
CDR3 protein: CASSPTGLGADTQYF

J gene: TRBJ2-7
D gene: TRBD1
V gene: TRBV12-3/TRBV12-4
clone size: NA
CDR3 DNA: TGTGCCAGCAGTGGGGACAGGGATCGCGAGCAGTACTTC
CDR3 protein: CASSGDRDREQYF

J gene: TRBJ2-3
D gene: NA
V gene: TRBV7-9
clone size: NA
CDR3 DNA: TGTGCCAGCAGCTTAGTAGTGGGACTCCGCTCTAGCACAGATACGCAGTATTTT
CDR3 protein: CASSLVVGLRSSTDTQYF

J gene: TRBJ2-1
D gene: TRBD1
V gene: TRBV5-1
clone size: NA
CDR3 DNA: TGCGCCAGCAGCCGCGGGACAGGGGTCGAAAATGAGCAGTTCTTC
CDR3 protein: CASSRGTGVENEQFF

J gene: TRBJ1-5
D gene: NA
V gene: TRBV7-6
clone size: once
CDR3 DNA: TGTGCCAGCAGCCTGGGAACCACTAGTAATCAGCCCCAGCATTTT
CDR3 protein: CASSLGTTSNQPQHF

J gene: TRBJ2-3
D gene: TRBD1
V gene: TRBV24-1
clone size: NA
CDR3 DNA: TGTGCCACCAGTGATTCCTTGGGACAGGGCGGCACAGATACGCAGTATTTT
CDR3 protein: CATSDSLGQGGTDTQYF

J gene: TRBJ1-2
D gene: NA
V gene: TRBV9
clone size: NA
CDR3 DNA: TGTGCCAGCAGCGTCTCCTCGGGACACACCGAAAACTATGGCTACACCTTC
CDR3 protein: CASSVSSGHTENYGYTF

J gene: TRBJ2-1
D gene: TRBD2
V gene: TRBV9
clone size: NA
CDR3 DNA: TGTGCCAGCAGCCCTCCGGGACTACTTTACAATGAGCAGTTCTTC
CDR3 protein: CASSPPGLLYNEQFF

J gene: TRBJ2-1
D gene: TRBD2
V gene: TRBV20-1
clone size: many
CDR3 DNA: TGCAGTGCTAGTATGAGACTAGCGGGAGGAAATGAGCAGTTCTTC
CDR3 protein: CSASMRLAGGNEQFF

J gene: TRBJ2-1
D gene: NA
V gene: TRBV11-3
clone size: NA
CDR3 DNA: TGTGCCAGCAGCTTCGGGCAGGGGCACTACAATGAGCAGTTCTTC
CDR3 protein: CASSFGQGHYNEQFF

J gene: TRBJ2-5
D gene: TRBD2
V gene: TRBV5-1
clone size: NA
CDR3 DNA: TGCGCCAGCAGCTTGGTCGGGGGACTAGCGGGAGACCAAGAGACCCAGTACTTC
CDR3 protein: CASSLVGGLAGDQETQYF

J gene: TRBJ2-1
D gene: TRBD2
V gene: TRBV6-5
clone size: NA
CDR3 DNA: TGTGCCAGCAGTTCCGGGACTAGCGGGAGGAATGAGCAGTTCTTC
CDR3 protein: CASSSGTSGRNEQFF

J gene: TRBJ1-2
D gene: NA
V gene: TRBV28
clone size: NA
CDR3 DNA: TGTGCCAGCAGACGCTCACTACAGGGTTCCTATGGCTACACCTTC
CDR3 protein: CASRRSLQGSYGYTF

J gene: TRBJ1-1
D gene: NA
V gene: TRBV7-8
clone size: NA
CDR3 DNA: TGTGCCAGCAGCTTGGGGGCCGGGACTGAAGCTTTCTTT
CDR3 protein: CASSLGAGTEAFF

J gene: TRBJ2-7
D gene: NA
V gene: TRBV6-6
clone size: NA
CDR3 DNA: TGTGCCAGCAGTTCCAGGACAGCCTTCTACGAGCAGTACTTC
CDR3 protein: CASSSRTAFYEQYF

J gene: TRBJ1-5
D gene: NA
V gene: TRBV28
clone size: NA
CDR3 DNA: TGTGCCAGCAGTTTAACGTTAACCCCGGGTGCCCAGCATTTT
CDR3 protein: CASSLTLTPGAQHF

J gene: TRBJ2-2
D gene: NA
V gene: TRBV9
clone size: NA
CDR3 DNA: TGTGCCAGCAGCGTAACTAGCTTAGGGACCGGGGAGCTGTTTTTT
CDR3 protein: CASSVTSLGTGELFF

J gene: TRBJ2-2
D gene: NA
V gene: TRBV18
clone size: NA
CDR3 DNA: TGTGCCAGCTCACCAGACAAGAACACCGGGGAGCTGTTTTTT
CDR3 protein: CASSPDKNTGELFF

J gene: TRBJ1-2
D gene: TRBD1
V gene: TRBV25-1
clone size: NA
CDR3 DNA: TGTGCCAGCAGTGACTCAGGGGGCGGAAAAGATGGCTACACCTTC
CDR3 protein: CASSDSGGGKDGYTF

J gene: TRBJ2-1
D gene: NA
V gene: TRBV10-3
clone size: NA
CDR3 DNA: TGTGCCATCAGCCTAGGAAATGAGCAGTTCTTC
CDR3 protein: CAISLGNEQFF

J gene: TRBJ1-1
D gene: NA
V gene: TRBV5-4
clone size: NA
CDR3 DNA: TGTGCCAGCAGCCGAGGCAGGACAGTGAACACTGAAGCTTTCTTT
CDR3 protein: CASSRGRTVNTEAFF

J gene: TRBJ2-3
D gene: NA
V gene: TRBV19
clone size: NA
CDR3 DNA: TGTGCCAGTAGTTTGGGCTCAGGCTCTAGCACAGATACGCAGTATTTT
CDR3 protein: CASSLGSGSSTDTQYF

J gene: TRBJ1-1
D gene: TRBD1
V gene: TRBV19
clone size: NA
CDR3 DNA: TGTGCCAGTAGTTCATGGGACAGCGGGAACACTGAAGCTTTCTTT
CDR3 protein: CASSSWDSGNTEAFF

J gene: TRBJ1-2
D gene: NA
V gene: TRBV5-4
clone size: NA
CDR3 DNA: TGTGCCAGCAGCACGGGAGGGGTATTCTATGGCTACACCTTC
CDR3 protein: CASSTGGVFYGYTF

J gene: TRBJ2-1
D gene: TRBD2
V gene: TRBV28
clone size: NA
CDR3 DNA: TGTGCCAGCAGTTATGGGTTAGCGGGTGAGCAGTTCTTC
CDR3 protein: CASSYGLAGEQFF

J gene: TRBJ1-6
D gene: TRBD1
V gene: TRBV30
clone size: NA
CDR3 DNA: TGTGCCTGGAACTCAGGGGGTTGGGGATCACCCCTCCACTTT
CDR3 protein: CAWNSGGWGSPLHF

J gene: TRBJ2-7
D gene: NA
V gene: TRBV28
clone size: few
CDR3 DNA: TGTGCCAGCAGCCTTAGCGTCTCCTACGAGCAGTACTTC
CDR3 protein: CASSLSVSYEQYF

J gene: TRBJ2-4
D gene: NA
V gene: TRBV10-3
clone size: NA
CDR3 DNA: TGTGCCATCAGTGCTAGGGGACAAGAAAACATTCAGTACTTC
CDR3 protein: CAISARGQENIQYF

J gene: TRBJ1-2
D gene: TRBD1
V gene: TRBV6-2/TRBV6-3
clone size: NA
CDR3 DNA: TGTGCCAGCAGCGACAGGGGGTATGGCTACACCTTC
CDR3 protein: CASSDRGYGYTF

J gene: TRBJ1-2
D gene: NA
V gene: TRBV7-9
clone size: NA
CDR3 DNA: TGTGCCAGCAGCTCCCCCTTGGAAGGGGATGGCTACACCTTC
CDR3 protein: CASSSPLEGDGYTF

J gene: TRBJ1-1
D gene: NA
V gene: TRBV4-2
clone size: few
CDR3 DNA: TGTGCCAGCAGCCAATTCGGGGGTGGGAGGAGCACTGAAGCTTTCTTT
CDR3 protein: CASSQFGGGRSTEAFF

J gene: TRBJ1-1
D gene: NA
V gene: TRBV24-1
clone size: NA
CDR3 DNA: TGTGCCACCAGTCCCAGGGCAGGGGCTTCTTGGAACACTGAAGCTTTCTTT
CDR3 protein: CATSPRAGASWNTEAFF

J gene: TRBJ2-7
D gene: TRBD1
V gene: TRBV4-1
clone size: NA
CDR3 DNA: TGCGCCAGCAGCCCGGACAGGGGTTACGAGCAGTACTTC
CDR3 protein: CASSPDRGYEQYF

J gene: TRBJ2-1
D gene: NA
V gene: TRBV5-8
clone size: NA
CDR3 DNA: TGTGCCAGCAGCTTGGTTTCTAGAACTTCCTCCTACAATGAGCAGTTCTTC
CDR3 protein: CASSLVSRTSSYNEQFF

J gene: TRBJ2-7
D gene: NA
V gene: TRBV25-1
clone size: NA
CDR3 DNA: TGTGCCAGCAGTGAGCGGGTCGAAGGCGAGCAGTACTTC
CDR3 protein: CASSERVEGEQYF

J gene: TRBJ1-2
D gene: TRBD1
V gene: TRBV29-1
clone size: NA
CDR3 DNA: TGCAGCGTCAGGGGGGTGAACTATGGCTACACCTTC
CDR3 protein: CSVRGVNYGYTF

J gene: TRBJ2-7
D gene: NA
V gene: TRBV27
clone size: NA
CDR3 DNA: TGTGCCAGCAGTTTCTCCCAGGGGGGATACGAGCAGTACTTC
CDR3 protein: CASSFSQGGYEQYF

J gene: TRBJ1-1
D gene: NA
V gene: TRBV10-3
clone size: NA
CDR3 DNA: TGTGCCATCAGTGAGACAGGGTTTTCTGAAGCTTTCTTT
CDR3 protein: CAISETGFSEAFF

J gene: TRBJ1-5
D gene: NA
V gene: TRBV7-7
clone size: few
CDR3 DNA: TGTGCTAGCAGCTTGGTCAGGGATCAGCCCCAGCATTTT
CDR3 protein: CASSLVRDQPQHF

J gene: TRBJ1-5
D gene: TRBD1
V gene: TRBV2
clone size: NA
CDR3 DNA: TGTGCCAGCATGGGTCCCCGGGACAGCAATAGCAATCAGCCCCAGCATTTT
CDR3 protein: CASMGPRDSNSNQPQHF

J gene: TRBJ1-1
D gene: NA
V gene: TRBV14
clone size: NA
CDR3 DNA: TGTGCCAGCAGCGAGCGGGGGCGGAGCACTGAAGCTTTCTTT
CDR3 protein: CASSERGRSTEAFF